This TCR beta chain was retrieved from a study of T cell responses to AZD1222 COVID-19 vaccine. Study results and caveats: Spike-specific TCR breadth rose after two AZD1222 doses, and depth rose as well. Targeting of unmutated variant regions was reportedly seen in nearly half of spike-specific TCRs.

This CDR3 spans 14 amino acids. Germline V gene sequence: CDR1 LNHNV, CDR2 YYDKDF (reference sequence). The V end was cut by 0 bases, the J end by 12 bases, with 14 bases between. Measured with immunoSEQ multiplex PCR; TCRdb has only the in-frame clones, and not every one. This sample has some 120,000 clones; roughly 90% occur once, and the top ten carry 2.8%. Concerning this clone itself: Its target is unknown.

This chain connects TRBV15 to TRBJ1-4; no clear D gene. The sample was peripheral blood, taken on day 0 of AZD1222 vaccination. The receptor's source is an adult in good health. The CDR3 DNA reads TGTGCCACCAGCAGAGATGCCCAGGTGGTGGAACTGTTTTTT. Protein: CATSRDAQVVELFF.